A selection of T cell receptor beta chains follows, all from one sample in a study of T-cell memory formation after mild COVID-19. TCRdb recomputed calls from the 5' RACE reads with MiXCR, one row per CDR3 protein. Of about 440,000 distinct CDR3 sequences listed, over 15% are singletons. The sample taken for sequencing was PBMCs or a T cell subset sorted from them (not recorded which). The receptor set was obtained from an adult woman who had mild COVID-19 (a few samples of this study predate the infection). Cell type and time point are not known. The CDR3 runs from the conserved cysteine through the conserved F or W. The D gene is left open where the match is weak. Clone sizes are given selectively: once, few, many, or a class where the clone is expanded.

J	size	V	D	CDR3	DNA
TRBJ2-7	few	TRBV29-1	.	CSAHEGGGAPTGEQYF	TGCAGCGCCCACGAGGGGGGTGGGGCGCCAACTGGCGAGCAGTACTTC
TRBJ2-1	few	TRBV7-2	TRBD1	CASSFATGAEQFF	TGTGCCAGCAGCTTCGCTACAGGGGCCGAGCAGTTCTTC
TRBJ2-1	few	TRBV6-5	TRBD2	CASSSLADEQFF	TGTGCCAGCAGTTCACTAGCGGACGAGCAGTTCTTC
TRBJ2-5	.	TRBV7-7	.	CASSLQREMTQYF	TGTGCTAGCAGCTTACAACGGGAGATGACCCAGTACTTC
TRBJ2-7	many	TRBV3-1	.	CASSQGTASYEQYF	TGTGCCAGCAGCCAGGGGACCGCCTCCTACGAGCAGTACTTC
TRBJ1-2	few	TRBV3-1	.	CASSQDLRPWDGYTF	TGTGCCAGCAGCCAAGATCTAAGGCCGTGGGATGGCTACACCTTC
TRBJ2-3	.	TRBV9	TRBD2	CASSRAGVGTDTQYF	TGTGCCAGCAGCCGCGCGGGAGTTGGCACAGATACGCAGTATTTT
TRBJ1-2	many	TRBV7-9	.	CASSLAGALLGGYTF	TGTGCCAGCAGCTTAGCGGGGGCCCTACTGGGCGGCTACACCTTC
TRBJ2-3	few	TRBV2	.	CASRDLGTRRGNTQYF	TGTGCCAGCAGGGACCTCGGGACTCGTCGTGGGAATACGCAGTATTTT
TRBJ2-7	many	TRBV9	TRBD2	CASGGLAPHEQYF	TGTGCCAGCGGAGGACTAGCCCCTCACGAGCAGTACTTC
TRBJ2-7	many	TRBV7-6	TRBD1	CASSQGTGGSYEQYF	TGTGCCAGCAGCCAGGGGACAGGGGGCTCCTACGAGCAGTACTTC
TRBJ1-5	few	TRBV7-2	TRBD1	CASSSTGANNQPQHF	TGTGCCAGCAGCTCCACAGGGGCCAACAATCAGCCCCAGCATTTT
TRBJ2-2	few	TRBV2	.	CASYGGGALFF	TGTGCCAGCTATGGAGGCGGGGCGCTGTTTTTT
TRBJ2-2	few	TRBV9	.	CASNRKPGVDTGELFF	TGTGCCAGCAACCGTAAGCCAGGGGTGGACACCGGGGAGCTGTTTTTT
TRBJ2-3	.	TRBV15	.	CATSVGGKRSRTDTQYF	TGTGCCACCAGCGTGGGGGGAAAGCGGAGCCGGACAGATACGCAGTATTTT
TRBJ2-2	.	TRBV11-3	.	CASSLSALMNTGELFF	TGTGCCAGCAGCTTATCTGCACTGATGAACACCGGGGAGCTGTTTTTT
TRBJ2-3	.	TRBV5-1	.	CASSSVDPSTDTQYF	TGCGCCAGCAGCTCGGTGGACCCTAGCACAGATACGCAGTATTTT
TRBJ1-5	.	TRBV19	TRBD1	CATRGQSQPQHF	TGTGCCACTCGGGGACAGAGTCAGCCCCAGCATTTT
TRBJ1-2	.	TRBV23-1	.	CASSQSVPGRGYGYTF	TGCGCCAGCAGTCAATCGGTTCCTGGGAGGGGCTATGGCTACACCTTC
TRBJ1-1	few	TRBV5-6	.	CASSNRVFNTEAFF	TGTGCCAGCAGCAACAGGGTTTTCAACACTGAAGCTTTCTTT
TRBJ1-5	few	TRBV12-3/TRBV12-4	TRBD1	CASRDRGVRNQPQHF	TGTGCCAGCAGGGACAGGGGAGTTCGCAATCAGCCCCAGCATTTT
TRBJ1-2	few	TRBV24-1	.	CATSDATGRENYGYTF	TGTGCCACCAGTGATGCGACGGGACGAGAGAACTATGGCTACACCTTC
TRBJ1-1	.	TRBV5-1	TRBD1	CASKVTGQLEAFF	TGCGCCAGCAAAGTTACGGGACAGCTTGAAGCTTTCTTT
TRBJ1-2	.	TRBV12-3/TRBV12-4	.	CASSLKGWGIYGYTF	TGTGCCAGCAGTTTAAAGGGCTGGGGGATCTATGGCTACACCTTC
TRBJ1-2	.	TRBV7-3	.	CASSPSAVLTGGYTF	TGTGCCAGCAGCCCCTCAGCGGTTCTGACGGGCGGCTACACCTTC
TRBJ1-1	few	TRBV7-3	TRBD1	CASSPLGTGQGSTEAFF	TGTGCCAGCAGCCCCTTAGGGACAGGGCAAGGGAGCACTGAAGCTTTCTTT
TRBJ2-7	few	TRBV27	TRBD1	CASSLSGDRFSYEQYF	TGTGCCAGCAGTTTATCGGGGGACAGGTTCTCCTACGAGCAGTACTTC
TRBJ2-1	few	TRBV12-3/TRBV12-4	TRBD2	CASSFGGGKGYNEQFF	TGTGCCAGCAGTTTTGGGGGAGGGAAGGGGTACAATGAGCAGTTCTTC
TRBJ2-1	.	TRBV7-6	TRBD2	CASSHTSAKPNNEQFF	TGTGCCAGCAGCCATACTAGCGCGAAGCCCAACAATGAGCAGTTCTTC
TRBJ2-7	.	TRBV12-3/TRBV12-4	.	CASSLAPGSQPYEQYF	TGTGCCAGCAGTTTAGCCCCGGGCAGCCAGCCCTACGAGCAGTACTTC
TRBJ2-6	.	TRBV24-1	.	CATSNPRGSGANVLTF	TGTGCCACCAGTAACCCCAGAGGCTCTGGGGCCAACGTCCTGACTTTC
TRBJ1-5	.	TRBV12-3/TRBV12-4	TRBD1	CASHAGRRGHQPQHF	TGTGCCAGCCACGCGGGGCGAAGGGGGCATCAGCCCCAGCATTTT
TRBJ1-1	.	TRBV3-1	.	CASSQDRMGRNTEAFF	TGTGCCAGCAGCCAAGATAGGATGGGTCGGAACACTGAAGCTTTCTTT
TRBJ2-2	.	TRBV12-3/TRBV12-4	.	CASSLQRLAGELFF	TGTGCCAGCAGTTTACAAAGACTAGCCGGGGAGCTGTTTTTT
TRBJ1-1	many	TRBV5-1	.	CASSPTATGSEAFF	TGCGCCAGCAGCCCTACCGCGACGGGGTCTGAAGCTTTCTTT
TRBJ2-4	.	TRBV7-2	TRBD2	CASSPGVAGGLKNIQYF	TGTGCCAGCAGCCCAGGGGTAGCGGGAGGACTGAAAAACATTCAGTACTTC
TRBJ1-6	.	TRBV20-1	TRBD1	CSARAGTAYNSPLHF	TGCAGTGCTCGAGCGGGGACAGCCTATAATTCACCCCTCCACTTT
TRBJ2-3	.	TRBV10-3	.	CAIGRGLSTDTQYF	TGTGCCATCGGACGGGGGCTTAGCACAGATACGCAGTATTTT
TRBJ2-3	.	TRBV7-9	.	CASSFLSIRALGVADTQYF	TGTGCCAGCAGCTTTCTGTCTATAAGAGCCCTAGGGGTCGCAGATACGCAGTATTTT
TRBJ2-1	.	TRBV2	.	CASSQPPEQFF	TGTGCCAGCAGTCAGCCACCAGAGCAGTTCTTC
TRBJ2-1	.	TRBV12-3/TRBV12-4	.	CASSFSGIRGNEQFF	TGTGCCAGCAGTTTTAGTGGAATTCGGGGGAATGAGCAGTTCTTC
TRBJ2-2	few	TRBV19	.	CASSIQANTGELFF	TGTGCCAGTAGTATACAGGCGAACACCGGGGAGCTGTTTTTT
TRBJ2-7	.	TRBV7-2	TRBD2	CASSFALAGVAYEQYF	TGTGCCAGCAGCTTTGCACTAGCGGGAGTAGCATACGAGCAGTACTTC
TRBJ2-7	few	TRBV9	TRBD2	CASSVGSGGAYEQYF	TGTGCCAGCAGCGTAGGGAGCGGGGGGGCCTACGAGCAGTACTTC
TRBJ1-5	few	TRBV19	TRBD1	CASILTGSSNQPQHF	TGTGCCAGTATTTTGACAGGGTCAAGCAATCAGCCCCAGCATTTT
TRBJ1-2	.	TRBV5-4	.	CASSLRQASGGYTF	TGTGCCAGCAGCCTGAGACAGGCGTCGGGGGGCTACACCTTC
TRBJ2-2	many	TRBV6-2/TRBV6-3	TRBD2	CASSTRLAGGGPGELFF	TGTGCCAGCAGTACCCGACTAGCGGGGGGCGGTCCGGGGGAGCTGTTTTTT
TRBJ2-1	.	TRBV7-2	TRBD2	CASSLDRLAGRYNEQFF	TGTGCCAGCAGCTTAGATAGACTAGCGGGCCGTTACAATGAGCAGTTCTTC
TRBJ2-1	few	TRBV7-2	.	CASSSPRDGSGRPNEQFF	TGTGCCAGCAGCTCCCCTCGGGACGGAAGCGGTCGGCCCAATGAGCAGTTCTTC
TRBJ2-7	few	TRBV18	.	CASSPRQEGSYEQYF	TGTGCCAGCTCACCAAGGCAGGAGGGATCCTACGAGCAGTACTTC
TRBJ2-1	.	TRBV13	.	CASSLTGLNEQFF	TGTGCCAGCAGCTTAACAGGGCTCAATGAGCAGTTCTTC
TRBJ2-5	.	TRBV13	TRBD1	CASRDGQGSQETQYF	TGTGCCAGCAGGGATGGACAGGGGAGTCAAGAGACCCAGTACTTC
TRBJ2-3	many	TRBV9	.	CASSESQLDTQYF	TGTGCCAGCAGCGAATCCCAGCTAGATACGCAGTATTTT